The TCR beta chain under discussion was sequenced for a study of OX40 agonist ivuxolimab in advanced cancers. V dropped 0 bases and J dropped 6 bases, with 10 bases sitting between them. Germline V gene sequence: CDR1 SGDLS, CDR2 YYNGEE. CDR3 length: 14 amino acids. Sequencing used immunoSEQ multiplex PCR; TCRdb keeps in-frame clones, though not all of them. The data show about 69,000 clones, 90% seen once. The rearrangement links TRBV9 to TRBJ1-5, with no clear D. This clonotype originated in an adult with an advanced solid tumor such as melanoma, head and neck, liver or kidney cancer. The sequenced sample was CD4+ or CD8+ T cells sorted from blood, obtained in a trial of the OX40 agonist ivuxolimab. In DNA form, the CDR3 reads TGTGCCAGCAGCGTAGCTGGTGGTAGTCAGCCCCAGCATTTT. Translated: CASSVAGGSQPQHF.